This TCR beta chain was observed in a study of blood T cell repertoires in COVID-19 (TCRdb year 2020). Study-wide context: Samples covering the acute and convalescent phases of COVID-19 were provided by collaborators in the United States, Italy and Spain. Sample metadata almost always included a de-identified subject ID, COVID-19 status, age in years and sex. The material from the prospective study consisted of cDNA or gDNA derived from T cells, B-cell-depleted T cells, or PBMCs. A freely available public database, intended as a resource for researchers studying the immune response to SARS-CoV-2, is where the repertoires were released. Where available, HLA class I and class II types were obtained from metadata supplied by the sample provider rather than from assay-based typing. Subjects who had been exposed to COVID-19, were actively infected with it, or had recovered from it provided the deeply sampled blood TCRbeta repertoires that made up the dataset. The samples were drawn from two sources: the first 160 participants of the ongoing ImmuneRACE study, and approximately 1,300 subjects contributed by 6 global collaborators. General findings and caveats noted by the study authors: How much clinical and demographic metadata was included differed by source and by participant, and the metadata was provided uncurated.

For this clone: The antigen it recognizes is unknown. The input lacks base qualities; no much larger clone sits a single base away.

TCRbeta CDR3 regions were amplified from genomic DNA by means of the immunoSEQ Assay, a bias-controlled multiplex PCR. On the authors' methods: The number of nucleated cells in each sample was estimated by amplification of reference gene primers within the assay. To quantify the absolute abundance of each unique TCRbeta CDR3 rearrangement, sequence reads were collapsed and filtered. For each sample, productive Simpson clonality was calculated by taking the square root of Simpson's diversity index across productive rearrangements. Not all clones reach the TCRdb copy of this immuneACCESS table, which keeps in-frame sequences only. Checked studies attribute under half of the gap to unresolved V genes and leave the rest unexplained. That table furnishes V, J and clone size, whereas the DNA furnished D and trimming. Within this sample are about 100,000 clones, with around four fifths of them counted one time only. The ten largest account for 12% of the sample.

Whole blood was collected in K2EDTA tubes by collaborating institutions according to the institutions' own protocols. Collaborator samples were shipped for TCRbeta analysis as frozen whole blood, isolated PBMCs, or DNA extracted from either sample type. Including the terminal cysteine and phenylalanine, the CDR3 comprises 17 residues. Only CDR3 DNA is held: 51 bases, read in frame from base 1. The junction shows trimming of 4 bases on V and 4 bases on J, and the gene matches do not reach 13 bases of it. The CDR1 and CDR2 encoded by the germline V gene (reference sequence) are SGHNT and YYREEE. The sequencing input was peripheral blood. The TCR comes from a woman aged 70-85 years with acute or convalescent COVID-19. This chain is built from TRBV5-4 and TRBJ2-3, with 9 bases aligning to TRBD2. The DNA reads TGTGCCAGCAGCCGAAAAAATACAGGGACTAGCTCAGATACGCAGTATTTT. This gives the protein CASSRKNTGTSSDTQYF. The full variable domain, with segments outside the CDR3 supplied by the reference TRBV5-4 and TRBJ2-3 proteins, appears as ETGVTQSPTHLIKTRGQQVTLRCSSQSGHNTVSWYQQALGQGPQFIFQYYREEENGRGNFPPRFSGLQFPNYSSELNVNALELDDSALYLCASSRKNTGTSSDTQYFGPGTRLTVL.